Sequencing of this TCR beta chain was carried out in a study of beta chain features in type 1 diabetes. Study results and limitations: VDJ junctions from patients with type 1 diabetes contained fewer insertions and more deletions. The study found moderately but significantly shorter TCRB CDR3s in all four CD4+ subsets of Type 1 diabetes patients.

The CDR3 loop spans 11 amino acids. Trimming took off 1 base at V and 13 bases at J, with 8 bases between the two ends. CDR1 and CDR2 from the germline V gene are SNHLY and FYNNEI. This clone was seen a few times. The antigen remains unidentified. Expressed TCRB transcripts got sequenced, as all isolated RNA was reverse transcribed. Repertoires were generated with immunoSEQ multiplex PCR, while TCRdb's copy carries only in-frame clones and drops some. The table includes more than 300,000 clones, 9.6% detected once. The clonotype comes from a man aged 30-40 years with type 1 diabetes. Sequenced input: central memory CD4+ T cells from blood. The J gene is TRBJ2-1, the V gene TRBV2, with D possibly TRBD2 on 5 matching bases. The CDR3 spells CASSEGGSQFF. The CDR3 nucleotides are TGTGCCAGCAGTGAAGGAGGGAGTCAGTTCTTC. The variable domain in full, completed from reference TRBV2 and TRBJ2-1, reads EPEVTQTPSHQVTQMGQEVILRCVPISNHLYFYWYRQILGQKVEFLVSFYNNEISEKSEIFDDQFSVERPDGSNFTLKIRSTKLEDSAMYFCASSEGGSQFFGPGTRLTVL.